The T cell receptor beta chain under discussion was sequenced for a study of T cell clonality in common variable immunodeficiency. Study-level results: Reportedly, TCR beta sequences from common variable immunodeficiency showed fewer deletions and N-nucleotide insertions. Links between repertoire features and CVID complications were heterogeneity-limited. CVID subjects showed higher TCRbeta clonality than healthy controls.

Here immunoSEQ multiplex PCR was the method, and the copy in TCRdb shows in-frame clones only, minus some. This repertoire holds fewer than 60,000 clones, and none appear only once. Both groups were predominantly of Caucasian heritage. V was cut by 8 bases and J by 3 bases, with 8 bases left in between. Germline-derived CDR1 and CDR2 are SGHNT and YENEEA. CDR3 size: 13 residues. This clone appeared many times. No antigen is known for it. The missing CDR3 end, 3 residues past where the read stops, is filled in from the germline J gene. The chain carries TRBV11-3 and TRBJ2-6; the D gene is possibly TRBD1 (6 bases). The specimen sequenced was peripheral blood mononuclear cells. The receptor's source is a person aged 18 to 75 in good health. The CDR3 protein is CASSGVGANVLTF. The covered CDR3 bases are TGTGCCAGCTCAGGGGTTGGGGCCAACGTC.